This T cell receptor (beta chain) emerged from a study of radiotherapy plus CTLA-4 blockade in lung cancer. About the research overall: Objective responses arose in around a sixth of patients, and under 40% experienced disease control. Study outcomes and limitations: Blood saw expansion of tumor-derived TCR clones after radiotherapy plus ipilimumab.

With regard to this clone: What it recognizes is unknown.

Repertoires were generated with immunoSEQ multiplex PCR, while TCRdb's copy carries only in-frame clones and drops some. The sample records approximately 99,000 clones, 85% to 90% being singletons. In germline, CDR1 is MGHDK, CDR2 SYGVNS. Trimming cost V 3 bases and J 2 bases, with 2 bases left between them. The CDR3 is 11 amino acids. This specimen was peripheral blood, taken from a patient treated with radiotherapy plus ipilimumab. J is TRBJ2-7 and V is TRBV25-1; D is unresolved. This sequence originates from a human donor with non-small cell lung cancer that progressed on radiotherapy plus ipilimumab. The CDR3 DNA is TGTGCCAGCAGTGACGCCTACGAGCAGTACTTC. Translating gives CASSDAYEQYF.